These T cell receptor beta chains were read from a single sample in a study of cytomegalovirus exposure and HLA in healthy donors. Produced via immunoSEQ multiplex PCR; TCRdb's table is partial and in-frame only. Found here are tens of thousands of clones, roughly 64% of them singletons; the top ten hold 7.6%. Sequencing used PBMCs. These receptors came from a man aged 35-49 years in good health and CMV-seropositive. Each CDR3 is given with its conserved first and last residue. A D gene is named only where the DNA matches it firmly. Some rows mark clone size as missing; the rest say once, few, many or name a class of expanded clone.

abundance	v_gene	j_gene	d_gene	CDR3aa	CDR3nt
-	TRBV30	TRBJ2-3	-	CAWVGGVSTDTQYF	TGTGCCTGGGTAGGCGGGGTGAGCACAGATACGCAGTATTTT
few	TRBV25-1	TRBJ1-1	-	CASSEFVATEAFF	TGTGCCAGCAGTGAATTTGTAGCTACTGAAGCTTTCTTT
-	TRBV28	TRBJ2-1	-	CASTVHPSSYNEQFF	TGTGCCAGCACCGTACATCCCAGCTCCTACAATGAGCAGTTCTTC
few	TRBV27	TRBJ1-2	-	CASSLSAGDGGYTF	TGTGCCAGCAGTTTATCTGCGGGGGACGGTGGCTACACCTTC
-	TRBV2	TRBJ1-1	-	CASRRRVGNTEAFF	TGTGCCAGCAGACGCAGGGTTGGGAACACTGAAGCTTTCTTT
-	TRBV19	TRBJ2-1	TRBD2	CASSTSTSTVSYNEQFF	TGTGCCAGTAGTACTTCGACTAGCACCGTTTCCTACAATGAGCAGTTCTTC
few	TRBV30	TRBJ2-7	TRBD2	CAWMTSGGYEQYF	TGTGCCTGGATGACTAGCGGGGGCTACGAGCAGTACTTC
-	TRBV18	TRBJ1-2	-	CASSPDRLANYGYTF	TGTGCCAGCTCACCTGACAGACTAGCTAACTATGGCTACACCTTC
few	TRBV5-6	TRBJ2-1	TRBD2	CASSGTGLAGGPSEQFF	TGTGCCAGCAGCGGTACCGGACTAGCGGGAGGGCCAAGTGAGCAGTTCTTC
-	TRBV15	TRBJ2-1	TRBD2	CATSRDPTSATYEQFF	TGTGCCACCAGCAGAGACCCGACTAGCGCAACATATGAGCAGTTCTTC
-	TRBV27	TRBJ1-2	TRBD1	CASSSGQDGYTF	TGTGCCAGCAGTTCCGGACAGGACGGCTACACCTTC